This TCR beta chain was recovered during a study of OX40 agonist ivuxolimab in advanced cancers. Repertoires were generated with immunoSEQ multiplex PCR, while TCRdb's copy carries only in-frame clones and drops some. The data contain 30,000 to 50,000 clones, around 89% of them seen just once; the ten biggest clones take up under 0.7%. Study-level results: Those patients achieving a partial response at 0.1-3.0 mg/kg showed among the lowest clonal expansion. Relative to CD4+, CD8+ T cells held more expanded clones on average. Expanded peripheral T-cell antigen specificity went undetermined.

Remarks on this clone: The target antigen is unknown.

The CDR3 length is 13 residues. CDR1 is MNHEY, CDR2 SVGAGI, per germline. V shed 6 bases and J shed 6 bases, with 15 bases lying between them. The J gene is TRBJ2-7, the V gene TRBV6-5; D is unresolved. The TCR sequence derives from an adult with an advanced solid tumor such as melanoma, head and neck, liver or kidney cancer. Material: CD4+ or CD8+ T cells sorted from blood, obtained in a trial of the OX40 agonist ivuxolimab. CDR3 loop: CASSTADISEQYF. The CDR3 DNA reads as TGTGCCAGCAGCACCGCCGACATATCCGAGCAGTACTTC.